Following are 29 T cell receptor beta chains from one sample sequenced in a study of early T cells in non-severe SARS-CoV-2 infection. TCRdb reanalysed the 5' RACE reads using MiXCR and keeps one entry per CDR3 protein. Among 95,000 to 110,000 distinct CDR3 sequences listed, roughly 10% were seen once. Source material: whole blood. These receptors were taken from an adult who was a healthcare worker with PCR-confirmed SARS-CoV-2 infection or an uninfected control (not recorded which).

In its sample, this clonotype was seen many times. CDR3 bases: TGTGCCAGTAGTACAACAGGTTCTGGGGCCAACGTCCTGACTTTC. Its protein product is CASSTTGSGANVLTF. The chain employs TRBV19 and TRBJ2-6, with D perhaps TRBD1 (5 bases). V lost 4 bases to trimming and J lost 1 base, with 8 bases between them. Germline values: CDR1 LNHDA, CDR2 SQIVND (reference sequence). This CDR3 is built from 15 residues.

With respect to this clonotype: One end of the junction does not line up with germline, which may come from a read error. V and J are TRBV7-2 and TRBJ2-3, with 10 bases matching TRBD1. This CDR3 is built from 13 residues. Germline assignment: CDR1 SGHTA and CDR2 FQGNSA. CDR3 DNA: TGTGCCGCCGGGACAGGGGTGGGAGATATGCAGTATTTT. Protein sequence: CAAGTGVGDMQYF. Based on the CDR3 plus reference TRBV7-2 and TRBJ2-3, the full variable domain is GAGVSQSPSNKVTEKGKDVELRCDPISGHTALYWYRQSLGQGLEFLIYFQGNSAPDKSGLPSDRFSAERTGGSVSTLTIQRTQQEDSAVYLCAAGTGVGDMQYFGPGTRLTVL.

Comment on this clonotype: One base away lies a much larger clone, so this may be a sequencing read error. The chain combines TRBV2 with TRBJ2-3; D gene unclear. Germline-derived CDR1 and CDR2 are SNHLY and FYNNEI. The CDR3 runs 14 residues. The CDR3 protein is CASFRRVGTDTQCF. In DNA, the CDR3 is TGTGCCAGCTTTCGGCGAGTCGGCACAGATACGCAGTGTTTT. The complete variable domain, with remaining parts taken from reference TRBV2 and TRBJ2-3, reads EPEVTQTPSHQVTQMGQEVILRCVPISNHLYFYWYRQILGQKVEFLVSFYNNEISEKSEIFDDQFSVERPDGSNFTLKIRSTKLEDSAMYFCASFRRVGTDTQCFGPGTRLTVL.

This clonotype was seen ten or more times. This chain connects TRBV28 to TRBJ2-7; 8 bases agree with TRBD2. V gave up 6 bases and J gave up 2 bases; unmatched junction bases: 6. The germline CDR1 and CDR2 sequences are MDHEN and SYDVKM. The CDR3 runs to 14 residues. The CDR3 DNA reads TGTGCCAGCAGAACCGGGACTAGTACCTACGAGCAGTACTTC. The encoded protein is CASRTGTSTYEQYF.

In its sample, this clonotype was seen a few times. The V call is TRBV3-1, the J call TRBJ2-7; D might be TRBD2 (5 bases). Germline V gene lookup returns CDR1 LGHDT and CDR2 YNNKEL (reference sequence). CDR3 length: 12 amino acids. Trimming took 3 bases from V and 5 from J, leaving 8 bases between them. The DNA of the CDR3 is TGTGCCAGCAGCCAGAGGGAGAACGAGCAGTACTTC. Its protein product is CASSQRENEQYF.

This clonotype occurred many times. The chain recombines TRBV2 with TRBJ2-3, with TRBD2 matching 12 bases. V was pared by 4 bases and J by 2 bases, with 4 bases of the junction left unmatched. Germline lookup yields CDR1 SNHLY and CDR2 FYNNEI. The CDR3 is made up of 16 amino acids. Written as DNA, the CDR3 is TGTGCCAGCAGTGGTGGACTAGCGGGGTACACAGATACGCAGTATTTT. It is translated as CASSGGLAGYTDTQYF.

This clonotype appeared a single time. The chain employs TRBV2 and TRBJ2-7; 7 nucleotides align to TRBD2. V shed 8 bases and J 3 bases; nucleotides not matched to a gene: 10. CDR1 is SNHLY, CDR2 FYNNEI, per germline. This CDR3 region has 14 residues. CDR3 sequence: CASSTGTMFYEQYF. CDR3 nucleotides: TGTGCCAGCTCCACCGGGACTATGTTCTACGAGCAGTACTTC.

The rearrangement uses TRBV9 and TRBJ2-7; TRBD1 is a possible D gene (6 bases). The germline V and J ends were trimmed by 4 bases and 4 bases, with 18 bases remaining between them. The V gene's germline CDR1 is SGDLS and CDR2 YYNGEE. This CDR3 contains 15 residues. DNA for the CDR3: TGTGCCAGCAGCCCCAATCCATTCGACAGGTACGAGCAGTACTTC. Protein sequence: CASSPNPFDRYEQYF.

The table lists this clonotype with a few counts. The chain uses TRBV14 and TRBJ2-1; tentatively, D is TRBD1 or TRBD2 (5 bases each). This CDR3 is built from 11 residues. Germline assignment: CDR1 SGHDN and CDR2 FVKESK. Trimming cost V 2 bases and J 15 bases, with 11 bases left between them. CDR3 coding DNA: TGTGCCAGCAGCCAATGGGACCTCTTGTTCTTC. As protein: CASSQWDLLFF.

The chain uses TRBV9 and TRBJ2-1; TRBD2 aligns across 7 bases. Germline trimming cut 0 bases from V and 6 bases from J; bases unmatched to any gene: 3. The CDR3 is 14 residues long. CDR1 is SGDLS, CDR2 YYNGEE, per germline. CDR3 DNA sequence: TGTGCCAGCAGCGTAGAACCGGGGGGCAATGAGCAGTTCTTC. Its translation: CASSVEPGGNEQFF.

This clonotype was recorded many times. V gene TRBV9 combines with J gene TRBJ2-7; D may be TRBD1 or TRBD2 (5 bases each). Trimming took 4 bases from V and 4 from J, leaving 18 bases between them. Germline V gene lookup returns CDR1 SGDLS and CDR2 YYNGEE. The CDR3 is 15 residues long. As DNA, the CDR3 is TGTGCCAGCAGCCCCCGTGGGGACCGAAATTACGAGCAGTACTTC. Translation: CASSPRGDRNYEQYF. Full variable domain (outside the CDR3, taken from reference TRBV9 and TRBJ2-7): DSGVTQTPKHLITATGQRVTLRCSPRSGDLSVYWYQQSLDQGLQFLIQYYNGEERAKGNILERFSAQQFPDLHSELNLSSLELGDSALYFCASSPRGDRNYEQYFGPGTRLTVT.

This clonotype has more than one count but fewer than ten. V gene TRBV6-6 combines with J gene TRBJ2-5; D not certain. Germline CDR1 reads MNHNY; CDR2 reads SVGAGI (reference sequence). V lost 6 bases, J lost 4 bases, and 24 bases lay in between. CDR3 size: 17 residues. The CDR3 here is CASSHPSRGMVRETQYF. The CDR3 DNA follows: TGTGCCAGCAGCCACCCCTCCCGAGGCATGGTCCGAGAGACCCAGTACTTC.

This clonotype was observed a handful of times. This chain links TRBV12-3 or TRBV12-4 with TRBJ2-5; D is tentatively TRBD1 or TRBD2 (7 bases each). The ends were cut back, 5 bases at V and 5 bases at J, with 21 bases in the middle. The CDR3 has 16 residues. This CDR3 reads CASSPRQGGLDETQYF. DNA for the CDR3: TGTGCCAGCAGTCCCCGACAGGGAGGGTTAGATGAGACCCAGTACTTC.

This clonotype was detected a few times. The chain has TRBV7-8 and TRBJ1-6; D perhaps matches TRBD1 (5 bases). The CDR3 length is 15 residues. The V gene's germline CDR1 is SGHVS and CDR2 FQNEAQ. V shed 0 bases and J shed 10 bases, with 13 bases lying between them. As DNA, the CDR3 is TGTGCCAGCAGCTTAGCTCGGGGGAATGGGTCACCCCTCCACTTT. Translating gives CASSLARGNGSPLHF.

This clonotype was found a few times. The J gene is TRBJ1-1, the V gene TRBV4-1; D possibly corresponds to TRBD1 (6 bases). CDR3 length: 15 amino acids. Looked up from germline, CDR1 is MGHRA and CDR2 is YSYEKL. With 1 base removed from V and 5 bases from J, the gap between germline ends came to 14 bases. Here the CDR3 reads CASSQVRGRRTEAFF. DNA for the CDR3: TGCGCCAGCAGCCAAGTAAGGGGGAGAAGGACTGAAGCTTTCTTT.

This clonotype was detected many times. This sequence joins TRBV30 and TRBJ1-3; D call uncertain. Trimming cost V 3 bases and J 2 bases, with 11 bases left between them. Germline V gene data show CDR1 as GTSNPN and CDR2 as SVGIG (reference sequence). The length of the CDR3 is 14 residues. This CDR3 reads CAWSAGSAGNTIYF. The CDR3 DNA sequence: TGTGCCTGGAGCGCTGGGTCAGCTGGAAACACCATATATTTT.

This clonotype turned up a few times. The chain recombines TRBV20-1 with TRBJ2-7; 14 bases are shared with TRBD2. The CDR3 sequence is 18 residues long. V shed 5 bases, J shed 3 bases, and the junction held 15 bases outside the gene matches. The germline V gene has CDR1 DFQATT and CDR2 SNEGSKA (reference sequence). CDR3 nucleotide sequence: TGCAGTGCTCGAAAGGGACTAGCGGGAGCCCCGTTTAACTACGAGCAGTACTTC. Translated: CSARKGLAGAPFNYEQYF.

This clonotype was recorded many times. Here the CDR3 DNA reads TGTGCCAGCAGTCTCATAGGGGCGGGGTGGTACAATGAGCAGTTCTTC. Translated, it gives CASSLIGAGWYNEQFF. This chain links TRBV21-1 with TRBJ2-1; the table gives TRBD1 as D, unverified against the DNA. TRBV21-1 is an annotated pseudogene. The CDR3 loop spans 16 amino acids.

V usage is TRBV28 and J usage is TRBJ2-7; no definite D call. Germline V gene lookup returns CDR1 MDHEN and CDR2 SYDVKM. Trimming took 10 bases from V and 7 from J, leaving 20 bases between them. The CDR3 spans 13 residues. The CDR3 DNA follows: TGTGCCACCCTGAGTCATTTCGGCGATGAGCAGTACTTC. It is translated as CATLSHFGDEQYF. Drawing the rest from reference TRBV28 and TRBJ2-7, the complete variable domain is DVKVTQSSRYLVKRTGEKVFLECVQDMDHENMFWYRQDPGLGLRLIYFSYDVKMKEKGDIPEGYSVSREKKERFSLILESASTNQTSMYLCATLSHFGDEQYFGPGTRLTVT.

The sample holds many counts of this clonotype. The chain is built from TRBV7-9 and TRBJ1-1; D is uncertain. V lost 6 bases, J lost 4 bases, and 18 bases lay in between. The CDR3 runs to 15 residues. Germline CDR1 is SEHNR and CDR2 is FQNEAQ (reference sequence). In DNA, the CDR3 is TGTGCCAGCAGAAGGGAGAGGGTTTTGGGCACTGAAGCTTTCTTT. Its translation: CASRRERVLGTEAFF.

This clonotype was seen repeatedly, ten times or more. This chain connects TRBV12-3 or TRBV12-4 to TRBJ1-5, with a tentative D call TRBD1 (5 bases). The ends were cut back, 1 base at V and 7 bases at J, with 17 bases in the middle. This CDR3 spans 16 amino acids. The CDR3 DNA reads TGTGCCAGCAGTTTAGGCGGGGCTTCATCCAGACAGCCCCAGCATTTT. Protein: CASSLGGASSRQPQHF.

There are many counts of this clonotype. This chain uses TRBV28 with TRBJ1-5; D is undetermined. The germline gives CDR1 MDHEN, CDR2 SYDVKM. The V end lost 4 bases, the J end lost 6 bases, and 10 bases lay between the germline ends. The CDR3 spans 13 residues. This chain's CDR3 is CASSWAGVQPQHF. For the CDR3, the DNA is TGTGCCAGCAGTTGGGCAGGAGTTCAGCCCCAGCATTTT.

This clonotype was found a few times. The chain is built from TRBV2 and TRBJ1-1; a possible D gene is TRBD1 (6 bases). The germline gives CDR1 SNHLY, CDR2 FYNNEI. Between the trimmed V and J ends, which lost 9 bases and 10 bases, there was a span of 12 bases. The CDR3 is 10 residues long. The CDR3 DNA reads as TGTGCCAGGGAAGGGGGAAGAGCTTTCTTT. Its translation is CAREGGRAFF.

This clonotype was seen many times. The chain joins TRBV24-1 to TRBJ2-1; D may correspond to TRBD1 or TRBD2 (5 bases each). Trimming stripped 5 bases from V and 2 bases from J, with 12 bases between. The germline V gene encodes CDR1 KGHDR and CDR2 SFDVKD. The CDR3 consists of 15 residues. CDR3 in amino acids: CATSAGDGAYNEQFF. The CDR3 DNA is TGTGCCACCAGTGCCGGGGACGGGGCCTACAATGAGCAGTTCTTC.

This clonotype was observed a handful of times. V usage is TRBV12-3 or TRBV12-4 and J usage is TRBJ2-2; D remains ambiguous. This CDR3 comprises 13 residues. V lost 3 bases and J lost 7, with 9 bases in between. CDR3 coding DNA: TGTGCCAGCAGTTTGGTGGCCGTCGGGGAGCTGTTTTTT. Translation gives CASSLVAVGELFF.

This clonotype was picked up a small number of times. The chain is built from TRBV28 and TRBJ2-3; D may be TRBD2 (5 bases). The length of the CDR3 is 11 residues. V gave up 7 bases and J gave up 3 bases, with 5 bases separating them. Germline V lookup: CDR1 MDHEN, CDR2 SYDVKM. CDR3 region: CASTGTDTQYF. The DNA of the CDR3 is TGTGCCAGCACGGGGACAGATACGCAGTATTTT.

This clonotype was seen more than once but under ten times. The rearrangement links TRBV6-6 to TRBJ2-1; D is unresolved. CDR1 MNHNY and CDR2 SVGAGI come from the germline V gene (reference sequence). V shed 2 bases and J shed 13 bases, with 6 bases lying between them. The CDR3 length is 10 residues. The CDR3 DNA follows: TGTGCCAGCAGTTACGTTTTCCAGTTCTTC. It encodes CASSYVFQFF.

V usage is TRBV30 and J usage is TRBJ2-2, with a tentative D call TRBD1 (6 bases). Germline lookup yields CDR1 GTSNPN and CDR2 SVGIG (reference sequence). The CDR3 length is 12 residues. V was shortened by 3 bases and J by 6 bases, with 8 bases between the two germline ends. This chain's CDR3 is CAWRQGPGELFF. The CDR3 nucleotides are TGTGCCTGGAGACAGGGTCCCGGGGAGCTGTTTTTT.

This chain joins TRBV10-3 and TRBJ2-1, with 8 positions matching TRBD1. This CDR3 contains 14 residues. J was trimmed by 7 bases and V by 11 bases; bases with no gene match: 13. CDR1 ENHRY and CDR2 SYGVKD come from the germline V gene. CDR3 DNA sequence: TGTGCCGCATCGGCCGGACAGGGTGGAAATGAGCAGTTCTTC. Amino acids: CAASAGQGGNEQFF.